These T cell receptor beta chains were read from a single sample in a study of monozygotic twins with inflammatory bowel disease. TCRdb processed the 5' RACE reads again and assigns one entry to each CDR3 protein, with no DNA. Recorded for this sample: fewer than 550,000 distinct CDR3 sequences. The sample consisted of blood. These receptors were collected from a human donor with ulcerative colitis or Crohn's disease, or a healthy co-twin of an affected twin (not recorded which). Each CDR3 is given with its conserved first and last residue.

TRBV5-1,TRBJ2-1,CASSGRTYNEQFF
TRBV20-1,TRBJ2-1,CSAAGSHNEQFF
TRBV5-1,TRBJ2-2,CASAQEPGELFF
TRBV19,TRBJ2-1,CASRLAGNSYNEQFF
TRBV6-6,TRBJ1-4,CASSPPTRPEKLFF
TRBV6-5,TRBJ1-6,CASGFGNSPLHF
TRBV5-6,TRBJ1-5,CASSKTGGGNQPQHF
TRBV10-3,TRBJ2-4,CAISESKAGGSKNIQYF
TRBV19,TRBJ2-7,CASSIDGTSGDEQYF
TRBV29-1,TRBJ2-7,CSVQLGIYEQYF
TRBV6-1,TRBJ1-4,CASRGQGPVKKLFF
TRBV5-4,TRBJ2-2,CASSLRLAGGANTGELFF
TRBV6-1,TRBJ2-2,CASRRGTNTGELFF
TRBV19,TRBJ1-5,CASSIAGQNLNQPQHF
TRBV11-2,TRBJ1-2,CASSLGGSGGASYGYTF
TRBV28,TRBJ2-3,CASNLRLQKADLTDTQYF
TRBV7-2,TRBJ2-1,CASSAAATSGRHEQFF
TRBV7-8,TRBJ2-7,CASSRSGTSGPAYEQYF
TRBV7-6,TRBJ1-2,CASSPRYRGNYGYTF
TRBV11-2,TRBJ2-2,CASSLGTGWGMDSGELFF
TRBV27,TRBJ1-5,CASSFGGPNQPQHF
TRBV19,TRBJ2-7,CASSRGQGPYEQYF
TRBV29-1,TRBJ2-5,CSAGQGQTQYF
TRBV11-1,TRBJ2-5,CASSLSGRSGGVLETQYF
TRBV4-1,TRBJ1-3,CASNQVLGDSGNTIYF
TRBV5-1,TRBJ2-1,CASSLDNNEQFF
TRBV3-1,TRBJ2-7,CASSQEGGLPDGQYF
TRBV20-1,TRBJ2-5,CSARDRVGQETQYF
TRBV15,TRBJ1-5,CATSRRVNQPQHF
TRBV5-5,TRBJ2-7,CASSLRAGGGEQYF
TRBV10-3,TRBJ2-7,CATQTDSSYEQYF
TRBV7-3,TRBJ2-1,CASSSSLAGVSSEQFF